The sequence of this TCR beta chain was determined in a study of regulatory T cells in long-lasting Graves disease. In germline, CDR1 is MNHEY, CDR2 SMNVEV (reference sequence). V was pared by 6 bases and J by 10 bases, with 8 bases of the junction left unmatched. The CDR3 sequence is 12 residues long. This clonotype appeared a single time. Time point in this sample: newly diagnosed GD, antithyroid drugs for less than 3 months. Researchers made the TCR library from RNA that was extracted from PBMCs. Through Arm-PCR of CDR3 regions and iRepertoire HTBI primers, TCR beta libraries were built. TCRdb reprocessed the multiplex PCR reads via MiXCR and lists one record per CDR3 protein. The sample lists approximately 480,000 distinct CDR3 sequences, under 20% occurring once. These records were also assigned to another study, of T cells in Graves' hyperthyroidism and ophthalmopathy.

The V call is TRBV27, the J call TRBJ1-2; TRBD1 matches at 7 bases. Sequenced here: peripheral blood mononuclear cells (PBMCs), sampled at new diagnosis, from a patient treated with antithyroid drugs. This clonotype originated in a man aged 40-55 years with Graves disease. DNA for the CDR3: TGTGCCAGCAGACCCCGACAGGGCGCCTACACCTTC. Translated: CASRPRQGAYTF.